A selection of T cell receptor beta chains follows, all from one sample in a study of blood T cell repertoires in COVID-19. Clones were read by immunoSEQ multiplex PCR, and TCRdb kept only the in-frame ones, dropping some. The sample yields 200,000 to 250,000 clones, roughly 75% seen once. Sequenced input: peripheral blood. Source of these receptors: an older woman with acute or convalescent COVID-19. Both conserved end residues are part of each CDR3. The D gene is left open where the match is weak. Some rows mark clone size as missing; the rest say once, few, many or name a class of expanded clone.

D	size	J	V	CDR3	DNA
NA	NA	TRBJ1-5	TRBV15	CATDAGRVNQPQHF	TGTGCCACCGACGCAGGGAGGGTAAATCAGCCCCAGCATTTT
TRBD1	few	TRBJ1-5	TRBV18	CASSLDRDQPQHF	TGTGCCAGCTCCCTCGACAGGGATCAGCCCCAGCATTTT
NA	few	TRBJ2-5	TRBV7-6	CASSLGGSRPGAQYF	TGTGCCAGCAGCTTAGGTGGTTCGAGACCCGGGGCCCAGTACTTC
TRBD1	NA	TRBJ1-3	TRBV4-2	CASSQRDSSEGNTIYF	TGTGCCAGCAGCCAGAGGGACAGCTCAGAAGGAAACACCATATATTTT
TRBD2	NA	TRBJ2-7	TRBV7-9	CASSSPLAGGGSSYEQYF	TGTGCCAGCAGCTCCCCACTAGCGGGGGGCGGAAGCTCCTACGAGCAGTACTTC
TRBD1	once	TRBJ1-5	TRBV6-6	CASSSDGTASNQPQHF	TGTGCCAGCAGTTCAGACGGGACAGCCAGCAATCAGCCCCAGCATTTT
NA	few	TRBJ1-6	TRBV11-2	CASSLDVASPLHF	TGTGCCAGCAGCTTAGATGTGGCTTCACCCCTCCACTTT
NA	once	TRBJ1-3	TRBV9	CASSTQGLGNTIYF	TGTGCCAGCAGCACGCAGGGTTTGGGAAACACCATATATTTT
NA	NA	TRBJ2-6	TRBV10-3	CAISGPGSGANVLTF	TGTGCCATCAGTGGGCCAGGGTCTGGGGCCAACGTCCTGACTTTC
NA	NA	TRBJ2-3	TRBV5-1	CASSSTLDTQYF	TGCGCCAGCAGCTCCACATTAGATACGCAGTATTTT
NA	NA	TRBJ1-2	TRBV19	CASTAMAGYGYTF	TGTGCCAGTACGGCGATGGCGGGCTATGGCTACACCTTC
NA	NA	TRBJ2-5	TRBV30	CAWTISGGETQYF	TGTGCCTGGACCATCTCTGGAGGAGAGACCCAGTACTTC
NA	NA	TRBJ1-2	TRBV29-1	CSVGTELYYGYTF	TGCAGCGTTGGAACAGAGTTATACTATGGCTACACCTTC
TRBD2	once	TRBJ2-3	TRBV7-9	CASSPGFTSGSSTDTQYF	TGTGCCAGCAGCCCCGGGTTCACTAGCGGTTCTAGCACAGATACGCAGTATTTT
TRBD1	NA	TRBJ2-5	TRBV2	CASTADRGRDETQYF	TGTGCCAGCACCGCGGACAGGGGGCGCGATGAGACCCAGTACTTC
TRBD1	NA	TRBJ1-2	TRBV29-1	CSDTGQVIYGYTF	TGCAGCGATACGGGACAGGTGATCTATGGCTACACCTTC
NA	NA	TRBJ2-1	TRBV29-1	CSAAGVFDEQFF	TGCAGCGCCGCAGGGGTCTTCGATGAGCAGTTCTTC
NA	NA	TRBJ2-2	TRBV6-2/TRBV6-3	CASSYPKSSAGELFF	TGTGCCAGCAGTTACCCAAAATCTAGCGCTGGGGAGCTGTTTTTT
TRBD1	NA	TRBJ2-3	TRBV4-2	CASSQFGHGTGEADTQYF	TGTGCCAGCAGCCAATTTGGTCATGGGACAGGGGAAGCGGATACGCAGTATTTT
TRBD2	NA	TRBJ2-3	TRBV6-2/TRBV6-3	CASSYPRRGSGGGTSTDTQYF	TGTGCCAGCAGTTACCCCCGGCGAGGTAGCGGGGGGGGTACTAGCACAGATACGCAGTATTTT
NA	NA	TRBJ1-1	TRBV4-2	CASSQEVLSPGVSTEAFF	TGTGCCAGCAGCCAAGAAGTCTTGAGCCCGGGTGTTAGCACTGAAGCTTTCTTT
TRBD2	NA	TRBJ2-3	TRBV5-6	CASSLAGGPWGTDTQYF	TGTGCCAGCAGCTTGGCGGGGGGGCCATGGGGCACAGATACGCAGTATTTT
NA	many	TRBJ1-4	TRBV6-5	CASSGSWSIEKLFF	TGTGCCAGCTCGGGGAGTTGGAGTATTGAAAAACTGTTTTTT
TRBD2	NA	TRBJ2-1	TRBV18	CASSPFLAGPSSYNEQFF	TGTGCCAGCTCACCGTTTCTAGCGGGGCCGAGCTCCTACAATGAGCAGTTCTTC
TRBD2	NA	TRBJ2-3	TRBV7-2	CASSSRTSGGDTQYF	TGTGCCAGCAGCAGCCGGACTAGCGGGGGAGATACGCAGTATTTT
TRBD1	NA	TRBJ2-5	TRBV7-9	CASSITRGLGETQYF	TGTGCCAGCAGCATAACCAGGGGGCTCGGTGAGACCCAGTACTTC
TRBD1	NA	TRBJ2-2	TRBV2	CASKGGEGGANTGELFF	TGTGCCAGCAAAGGTGGGGAAGGGGGCGCGAACACCGGGGAGCTGTTTTTT
NA	NA	TRBJ2-2	TRBV6-4	CASRSYSGELFF	TGTGCCAGCAGGAGTTATTCCGGGGAGCTGTTTTTT
TRBD1	NA	TRBJ1-1	TRBV3-1/TRBV3-2	CASSQGQGDTEAFF	TGTGCCAGCAGCCAAGGTCAGGGGGACACTGAAGCTTTCTTT
NA	NA	TRBJ1-1	TRBV29-1	CSVATRLSTEAFF	TGCAGCGTTGCGACACGGTTATCCACTGAAGCTTTCTTT
TRBD1	NA	TRBJ2-2	TRBV28	CASSTTGGVSGELFF	TGTGCCAGCAGTACTACAGGGGGCGTATCCGGGGAGCTGTTTTTT
NA	NA	TRBJ2-2	TRBV7-3	CASSFSGGNTGELFF	TGTGCCAGCAGCTTTTCCGGGGGGAACACCGGGGAGCTGTTTTTT
NA	NA	TRBJ1-5	TRBV30	CAWSGGASYSNQPQHF	TGTGCCTGGAGTGGCGGTGCTTCGTATAGCAATCAGCCCCAGCATTTT
NA	NA	TRBJ2-7	TRBV14	CASSNQGPYEQYF	TGTGCCAGCAGCAATCAGGGGCCCTACGAGCAGTACTTC
TRBD1	NA	TRBJ2-5	TRBV24-1	CATSDPDRGPTQYF	TGTGCCACCAGTGACCCAGACAGGGGCCCGACCCAGTACTTC
NA	NA	TRBJ1-5	TRBV6-4	CASSEVGGAGQPQHF	TGTGCCAGCAGTGAGGTTGGGGGGGCTGGTCAGCCCCAGCATTTT
NA	few	TRBJ1-5	TRBV6-5	CASSLQGLTGQPQHF	TGTGCCAGCAGCCTCCAAGGCCTTACGGGTCAGCCCCAGCATTTT
TRBD2	NA	TRBJ2-1	TRBV6-5	CAGGASGARNEQFF	TGTGCCGGGGGGGCTAGCGGGGCGCGAAATGAGCAGTTCTTC
NA	NA	TRBJ2-3	TRBV9	CASSVGMGLTDTQYF	TGTGCCAGCAGCGTAGGAATGGGACTCACAGATACGCAGTATTTT
NA	NA	TRBJ1-1	TRBV3-1/TRBV3-2	CASSHRGAEAFF	TGTGCCAGCAGCCACCGGGGAGCTGAAGCTTTCTTT
NA	few	TRBJ2-5	TRBV20-1	CSALGETQYF	TGCAGTGCCCTAGGAGAGACCCAGTACTTC
TRBD1	NA	TRBJ2-4	TRBV6-5	CATTGAANIQYF	TGTGCCACCACAGGGGCAGCAAACATTCAGTACTTC
TRBD1	NA	TRBJ1-2	TRBV10-3	CAISGDGDRGLANYGYTF	TGTGCCATCAGTGGGGATGGGGACAGGGGACTTGCCAACTATGGCTACACCTTC
TRBD1	NA	TRBJ2-1	TRBV7-2	CASSDRDRGLASYNEQFF	TGTGCCAGCAGCGACCGGGACAGGGGCCTCGCCTCCTACAATGAGCAGTTCTTC
NA	NA	TRBJ1-1	TRBV6-5	CASTRTSNTEAFF	TGTGCCAGCACACGAACATCGAACACTGAAGCTTTCTTT
TRBD1	NA	TRBJ2-5	TRBV2	CASSDRGQRETQYF	TGTGCCAGCAGCGACAGGGGCCAGAGGGAGACCCAGTACTTC
NA	NA	TRBJ1-1	TRBV5-1	CASSMTGLNTEAFF	TGCGCCAGCAGCATGACAGGCTTGAACACTGAAGCTTTCTTT
NA	NA	TRBJ2-6	TRBV9	CASSVGGGGVISGANVLTF	TGTGCCAGCAGCGTAGGCGGCGGCGGGGTGATCTCTGGGGCCAACGTCCTGACTTTC
TRBD2	NA	TRBJ2-3	TRBV30	CAWSVRRTSGLTDTQYF	TGTGCCTGGAGTGTTCGCCGGACTAGCGGACTCACAGATACGCAGTATTTT
NA	NA	TRBJ1-1	TRBV2	CASIRDRNTEAFF	TGTGCCAGCATTCGAGACAGGAACACTGAAGCTTTCTTT
TRBD1	NA	TRBJ1-2	TRBV3-1/TRBV3-2	CASSLGQNYGYTF	TGTGCCAGCAGCCTGGGACAGAACTATGGCTACACCTTC
TRBD2	NA	TRBJ2-5	TRBV6-5	CASSYLAGGQETQYF	TGTGCCAGCAGTTACTTAGCGGGGGGACAAGAGACCCAGTACTTC
NA	NA	TRBJ1-1	TRBV6-5	CASSYRDTALGAFF	TGTGCCAGCAGTTACCGGGACACGGCCCTAGGAGCTTTCTTT
TRBD2	NA	TRBJ2-3	TRBV6-1	CASSDIAGGSDTQYF	TGTGCCAGCAGTGATATAGCGGGGGGATCAGATACGCAGTATTTT
TRBD1	NA	TRBJ1-4	TRBV18	CASSPPTGMEGEKLFF	TGTGCCAGCTCACCCCCGACAGGGATGGAGGGCGAAAAACTGTTTTTT
TRBD1	NA	TRBJ1-1	TRBV13	CASSLARTGGSTEAFF	TGTGCCAGCAGCTTAGCCCGGACAGGGGGTAGCACTGAAGCTTTCTTT
NA	once	TRBJ2-1	TRBV9	CASTLPICGELSYNEQFF	TGTGCCAGCACCCTACCAATTTGCGGGGAACTCTCCTACAATGAGCAGTTCTTC
NA	NA	TRBJ2-5	TRBV7-7	CASSPSPSGETQYF	TGTGCCAGCAGCCCCAGCCCTAGTGGGGAGACCCAGTACTTC